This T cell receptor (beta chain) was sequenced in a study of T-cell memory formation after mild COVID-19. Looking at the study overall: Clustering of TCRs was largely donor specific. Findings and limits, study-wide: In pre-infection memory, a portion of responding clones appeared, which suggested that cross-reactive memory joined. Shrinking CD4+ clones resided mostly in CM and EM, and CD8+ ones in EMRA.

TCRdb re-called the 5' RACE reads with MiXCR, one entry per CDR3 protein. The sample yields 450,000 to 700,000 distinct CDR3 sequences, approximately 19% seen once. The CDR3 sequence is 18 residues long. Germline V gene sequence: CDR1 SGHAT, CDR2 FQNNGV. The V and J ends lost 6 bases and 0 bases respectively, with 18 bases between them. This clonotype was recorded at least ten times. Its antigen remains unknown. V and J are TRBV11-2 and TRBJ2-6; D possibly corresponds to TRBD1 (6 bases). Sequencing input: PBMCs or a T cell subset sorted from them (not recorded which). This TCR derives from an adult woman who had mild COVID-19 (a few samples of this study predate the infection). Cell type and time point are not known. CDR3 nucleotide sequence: TGTGCCAGCAGGGGGCAGGGGTCCCCAGACTCTGGGGCCAACGTCCTGACTTTC. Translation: CASRGQGSPDSGANVLTF. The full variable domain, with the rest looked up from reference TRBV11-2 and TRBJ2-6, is EAGVAQSPRYKIIEKRQSVAFWCNPISGHATLYWYQQILGQGPKLLIQFQNNGVVDDSQLPKDRFSAERLKGVDSTLKIQPAKLEDSAVYLCASRGQGSPDSGANVLTFGAGSRLTVL.